This TCR beta chain was profiled in a study of T cell responses to AZD1222 COVID-19 vaccine. Study-level background: Second doses were pooled across both intervals (about 4 or about 12 weeks). Study results and caveats: Most donors were white British, females outnumbered males, and clonal diversity was possibly underestimated.

The CDR3 totals 15 residues. Germline loops: CDR1 MNHEY, CDR2 SMNVEV (reference sequence). Losses at the gene ends were 3 bases for V and 3 bases for J; bases not matched to a gene: 6. Produced via immunoSEQ multiplex PCR; TCRdb's table is partial and in-frame only. The sample records around 120,000 clones, around 92% being singletons. For this clone: What it binds is not known.

The specimen comprised peripheral blood, sampled on day 0 of AZD1222 vaccination. The chain carries TRBV27 and TRBJ1-2, with 8 positions matching TRBD1. The receptor's source is an adult in good health. As DNA, the CDR3 is TGTGCCAGCAGTTTGGCCGGGACAGGAGACTATGGCTACACCTTC. As protein: CASSLAGTGDYGYTF.